The source of this TCR beta chain is a study of T cell responses to AZD1222 COVID-19 vaccine. Study-wide results and caveats: The donors showed a predominance of white British ancestry and of females, with possible underestimation of clonal diversity. An increase in Spike-specific TCR breadth and depth was observed after two AZD1222 doses. Reports indicate that nearly half of spike-specific TCRs are directed at unmutated variant regions.

Turning to this clone: The antigen is not known.

This CDR3 spans 15 amino acids. Germline V CDR1 and CDR2: SGHTA, FQGTGA. Trimming shortened V by 0 bases and J by 7 bases, and 15 bases separated the two germline ends. Produced via immunoSEQ multiplex PCR; TCRdb's table is partial and in-frame only. The sample contains approximately 150,000 clones, approximately 91% of which appear only once. The gene calls are TRBV7-3 and TRBJ1-2; tentatively, D is TRBD1 (6 bases). This TCR derives from an adult who received the MenACWY meningococcal vaccine as a control. The sample consisted of peripheral blood, taken 28 days after the second dose of the MenACWY control vaccine. The CDR3 DNA follows: TGTGCCAGCAGCTTAACAGATGGGGGGCTATCTGGCTACACCTTC. It translates to CASSLTDGGLSGYTF.